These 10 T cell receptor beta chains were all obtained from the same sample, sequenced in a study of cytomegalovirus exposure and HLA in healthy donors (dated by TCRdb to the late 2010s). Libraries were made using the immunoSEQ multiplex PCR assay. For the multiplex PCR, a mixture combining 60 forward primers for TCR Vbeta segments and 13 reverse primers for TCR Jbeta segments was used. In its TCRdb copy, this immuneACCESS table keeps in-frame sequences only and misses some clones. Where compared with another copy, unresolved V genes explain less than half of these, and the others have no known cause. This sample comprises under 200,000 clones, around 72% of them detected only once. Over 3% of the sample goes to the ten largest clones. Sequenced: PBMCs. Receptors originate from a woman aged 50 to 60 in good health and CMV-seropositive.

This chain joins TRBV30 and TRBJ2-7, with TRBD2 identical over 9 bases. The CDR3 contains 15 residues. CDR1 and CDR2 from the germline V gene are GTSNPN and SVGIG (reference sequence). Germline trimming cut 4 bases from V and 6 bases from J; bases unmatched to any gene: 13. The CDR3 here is CAWTNLGTRGGEQYF. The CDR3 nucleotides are TGTGCCTGGACCAACCTCGGGACGCGGGGGGGCGAGCAGTACTTC. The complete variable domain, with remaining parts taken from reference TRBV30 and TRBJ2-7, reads SQTIHQWPATLVQPVGSPLSLECTVEGTSNPNLYWYRQAAGRGLQLLFYSVGIGQISSEVPQNLSASRPQDRQFILSSKKLLLSDSGFYLCAWTNLGTRGGEQYFGPGTRLTVT.

CDR3 coding DNA: TGTGCCAGCAGCTTACGGCTAGCGGGCACCCCGGGGGATGAGCAGTTCTTC. As protein: CASSLRLAGTPGDEQFF. The rearrangement links TRBV7-3 to TRBJ2-1; 8 bases map to TRBD2. CDR1 and CDR2 (germline): SGHTA, FQGTGA. The CDR3 extends over 17 amino acids. The J segment lost 8 bases and the V segment lost 2 bases, leaving 14 bases of the junction unmatched.

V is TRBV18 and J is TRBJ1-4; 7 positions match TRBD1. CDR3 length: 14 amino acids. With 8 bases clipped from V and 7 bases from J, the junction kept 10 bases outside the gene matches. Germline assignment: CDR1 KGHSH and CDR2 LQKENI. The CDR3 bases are TGTGCCAGCACCTTCGAGACAGGGACTGAAAAACTGTTTTTT. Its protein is CASTFETGTEKLFF.

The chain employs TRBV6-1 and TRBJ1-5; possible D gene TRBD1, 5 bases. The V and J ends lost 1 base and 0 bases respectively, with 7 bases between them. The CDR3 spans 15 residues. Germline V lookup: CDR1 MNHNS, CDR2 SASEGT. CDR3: CASSEVGDSNQPQHF. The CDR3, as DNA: TGTGCCAGCAGTGAAGTAGGGGATAGCAATCAGCCCCAGCATTTT.

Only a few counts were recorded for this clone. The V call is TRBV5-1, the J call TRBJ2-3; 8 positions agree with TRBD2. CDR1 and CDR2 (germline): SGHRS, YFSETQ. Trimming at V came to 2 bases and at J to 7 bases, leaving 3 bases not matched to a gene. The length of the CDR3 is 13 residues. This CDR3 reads CASSFGGDYTQYF. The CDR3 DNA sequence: TGCGCCAGCAGCTTCGGGGGGGACTATACGCAGTATTTT.

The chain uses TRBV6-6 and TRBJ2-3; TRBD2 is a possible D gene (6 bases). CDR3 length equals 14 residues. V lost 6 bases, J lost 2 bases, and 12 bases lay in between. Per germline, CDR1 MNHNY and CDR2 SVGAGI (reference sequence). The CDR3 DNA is TGTGCCAGCAGCCCTAGCGCTGCCACAGATACGCAGTATTTT. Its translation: CASSPSAATDTQYF.

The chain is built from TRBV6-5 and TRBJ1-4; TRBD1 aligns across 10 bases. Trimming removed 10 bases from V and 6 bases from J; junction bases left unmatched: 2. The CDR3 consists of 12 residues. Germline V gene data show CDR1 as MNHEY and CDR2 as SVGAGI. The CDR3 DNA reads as TGTGCCACTGGGACAGGGGATGAAAAACTGTTTTTT. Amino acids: CATGTGDEKLFF.

CDR3: CASSEGGWAYEQYF. The CDR3 nucleotides read TGTGCCAGCAGTGAAGGAGGGTGGGCCTACGAGCAGTACTTC. The rearrangement uses TRBV6-1 and TRBJ2-7; the D gene is possibly TRBD2 (5 bases). The V end lost 1 base, the J end lost 2 bases, and 9 bases lay between the germline ends. This CDR3 spans 14 amino acids. Germline V lookup: CDR1 MNHNS, CDR2 SASEGT.

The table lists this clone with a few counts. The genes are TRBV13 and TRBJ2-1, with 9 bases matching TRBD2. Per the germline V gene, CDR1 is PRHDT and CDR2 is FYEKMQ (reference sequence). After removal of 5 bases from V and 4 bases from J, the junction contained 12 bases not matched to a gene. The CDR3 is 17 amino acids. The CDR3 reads CASSPRAAGGPYNEQFF. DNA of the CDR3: TGTGCCAGCAGCCCAAGGGCGGCGGGGGGGCCTTACAATGAGCAGTTCTTC.

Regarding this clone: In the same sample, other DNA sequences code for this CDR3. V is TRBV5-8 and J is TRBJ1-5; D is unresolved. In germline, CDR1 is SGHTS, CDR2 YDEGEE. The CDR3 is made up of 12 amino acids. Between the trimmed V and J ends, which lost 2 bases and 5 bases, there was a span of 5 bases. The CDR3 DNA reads TGTGCCAGCAGCTTTCGCGATCAGCCCCAGCATTTT. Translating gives CASSFRDQPQHF.